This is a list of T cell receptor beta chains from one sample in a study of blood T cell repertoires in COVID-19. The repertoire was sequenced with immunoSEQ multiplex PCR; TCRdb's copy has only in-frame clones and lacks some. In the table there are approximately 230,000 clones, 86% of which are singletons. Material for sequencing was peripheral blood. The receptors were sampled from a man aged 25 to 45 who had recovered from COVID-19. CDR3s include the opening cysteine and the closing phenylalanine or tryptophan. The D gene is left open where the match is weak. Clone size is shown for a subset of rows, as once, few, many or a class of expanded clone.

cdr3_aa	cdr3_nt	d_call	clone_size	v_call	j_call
CAIRDSRYEQYF	TGTGCCATAAGAGACAGCCGCTACGAGCAGTACTTC	NA	NA	TRBV10-3	TRBJ2-7
CASSVGGDTQYF	TGTGCCAGCAGTGTGGGAGGGGATACGCAGTATTTT	TRBD2	NA	TRBV2	TRBJ2-3
CASIPTFRDTNSPLHF	TGTGCCAGCATCCCGACATTCCGGGACACCAATTCACCCCTCCACTTT	NA	NA	TRBV5-5	TRBJ1-6
CASSLDLGRENEQYF	TGTGCCAGCAGTTTGGATCTCGGCAGGGAAAACGAGCAGTACTTC	NA	NA	TRBV6-5	TRBJ2-7
CASSPVPGKSGELFF	TGTGCCAGCTCACCAGTTCCAGGGAAGTCCGGGGAGCTGTTTTTT	NA	NA	TRBV18	TRBJ2-2
CASINGQGNTGELFF	TGCGCCAGCATCAATGGGCAGGGAAACACCGGGGAGCTGTTTTTT	NA	NA	TRBV5-1	TRBJ2-2
CASSDIDRGNYGYTF	TGCGCCAGCAGTGACATTGACAGGGGTAACTATGGCTACACCTTC	TRBD1	NA	TRBV5-1	TRBJ1-2
CASSLVAAQETQYF	TGCGCCAGCAGCTTGGTAGCAGCCCAAGAGACCCAGTACTTC	NA	NA	TRBV5-1	TRBJ2-5
CASRYRGESTDTQYF	TGCGCCAGCCGATACAGGGGGGAGAGCACAGATACGCAGTATTTT	TRBD1	NA	TRBV5-1	TRBJ2-3
CASSIMEGGQGTYNEQFF	TGTGCCAGTAGTATAATGGAGGGGGGGCAGGGAACCTACAATGAGCAGTTCTTC	NA	NA	TRBV19	TRBJ2-1
CASSSINEQFF	TGTGCCAGCAGCTCCATTAATGAGCAGTTCTTC	NA	few	TRBV11-2	TRBJ2-1
CASSLATGGGSYEQYF	TGTGCCAGCAGCTTGGCGACAGGGGGAGGCTCCTACGAGCAGTACTTC	TRBD1	NA	TRBV5-5	TRBJ2-7
CASSPGGFGYEQYF	TGTGCCAGCAGCCCAGGGGGTTTCGGCTACGAGCAGTACTTC	TRBD1	few	TRBV5-6	TRBJ2-7
CASSASGRDQPQHF	TGTGCCAGCAGCGCCTCCGGTCGTGATCAGCCCCAGCATTTT	NA	NA	TRBV9	TRBJ1-5
CASSPPTGGLYGYTF	TGTGCCAGCAGCCCCCCGACAGGGGGCCTCTATGGCTACACCTTC	TRBD1	NA	TRBV3-1/TRBV3-2	TRBJ1-2
CASSLKGQNTGELFF	TGTGCCAGCAGTTTGAAGGGACAAAACACCGGGGAGCTGTTTTTT	NA	NA	TRBV27	TRBJ2-2
CASSPLPSGEKLFF	TGCGCCAGCAGCCCACTCCCTTCAGGGGAAAAACTGTTTTTT	NA	NA	TRBV4-1	TRBJ1-4
CASSPRTGARYGYTF	TGTGCCAGCAGTCCCCGGACAGGTGCGCGCTATGGCTACACCTTC	TRBD1	NA	TRBV28	TRBJ1-2
CASGAGQGLYEQYF	TGTGCCAGCGGAGCGGGACAGGGTTTGTACGAGCAGTACTTC	TRBD1	NA	TRBV6-5	TRBJ2-7
CASSYRENTEAFF	TGTGCCAGCAGTTACCGGGAGAACACTGAAGCTTTCTTT	NA	NA	TRBV12-3/TRBV12-4	TRBJ1-1
CASSLYLAGDNEQFF	TGTGCCAGCAGTTTATACCTAGCGGGGGACAATGAGCAGTTCTTC	TRBD2	NA	TRBV27	TRBJ2-1
CASSPSGYTDTQYF	TGTGCCAGCAGTCCTAGCGGATACACAGATACGCAGTATTTT	TRBD2	NA	TRBV6-6	TRBJ2-3
CASSVGTSGGQGTQYF	TGTGCCAGCAGCGTAGGGACTAGCGGGGGCCAAGGGACCCAGTACTTC	TRBD2	NA	TRBV9	TRBJ2-5
CASSFRGDVNIYF	TGTGCCAGCAGCTTTCGAGGCGACGTCAACATATATTTT	NA	NA	TRBV7-9	TRBJ1-3
CASSALMGGYGYTF	TGTGCCAGCAGTGCCCTGATGGGGGGCTATGGCTACACCTTC	NA	once	TRBV25-1	TRBJ1-2
CASSHQITSGGAYEQFF	TGCGCCAGCAGCCACCAAATTACTAGCGGGGGGGCGTATGAGCAGTTCTTC	TRBD2	once	TRBV4-1	TRBJ2-1
CASSPGGLAGLEETQYF	TGCGCCAGCAGCCCGGGTGGTCTAGCGGGGCTTGAAGAGACCCAGTACTTC	TRBD2	NA	TRBV5-1	TRBJ2-5
CASSLQGDRGGYTF	TGTGCCAGCAGCTTGCAAGGGGACAGGGGTGGCTACACCTTC	TRBD1	NA	TRBV5-6	TRBJ1-2
CASSSLDSTDTQYF	TGTGCCAGTAGCAGCCTAGATAGCACAGATACGCAGTATTTT	NA	once	TRBV19	TRBJ2-3
CASSLEARDRDVGNQPQHF	TGTGCCAGCAGCTTGGAGGCCCGGGACAGGGACGTTGGCAATCAGCCCCAGCATTTT	TRBD1	NA	TRBV11-2	TRBJ1-5
CASRITGVLTPDTQYF	TGCGCCAGCAGGATTACAGGGGTTCTGACCCCAGATACGCAGTATTTT	TRBD1	NA	TRBV5-1	TRBJ2-3